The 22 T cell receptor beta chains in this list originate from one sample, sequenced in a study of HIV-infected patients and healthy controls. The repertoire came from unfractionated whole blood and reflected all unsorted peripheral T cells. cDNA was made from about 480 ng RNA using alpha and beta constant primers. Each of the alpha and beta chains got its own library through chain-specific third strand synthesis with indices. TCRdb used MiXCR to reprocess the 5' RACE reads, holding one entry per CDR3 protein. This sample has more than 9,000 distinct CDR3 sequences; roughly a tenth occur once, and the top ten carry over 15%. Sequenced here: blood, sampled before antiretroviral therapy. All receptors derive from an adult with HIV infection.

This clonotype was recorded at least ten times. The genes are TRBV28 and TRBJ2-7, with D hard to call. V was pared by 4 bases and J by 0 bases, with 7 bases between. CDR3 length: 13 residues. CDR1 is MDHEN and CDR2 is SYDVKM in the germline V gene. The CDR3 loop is CASSSGVSYEQYF. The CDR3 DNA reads TGTGCCAGCAGTTCTGGCGTCTCCTACGAGCAGTACTTC.

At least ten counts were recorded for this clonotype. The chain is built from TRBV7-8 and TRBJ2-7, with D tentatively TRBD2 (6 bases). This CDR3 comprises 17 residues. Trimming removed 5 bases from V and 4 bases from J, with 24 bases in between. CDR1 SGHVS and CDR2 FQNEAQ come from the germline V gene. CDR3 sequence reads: CASSQTRGYVPEYEQYF. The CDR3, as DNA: TGTGCCAGCAGCCAGACTAGGGGCTATGTTCCCGAATACGAGCAGTACTTC. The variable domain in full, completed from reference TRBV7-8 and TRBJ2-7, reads GAGVSQSPRYKVAKRGQDVALRCDPISGHVSLFWYQQALGQGPEFLTYFQNEAQLDKSGLPSDRFFAERPEGSVSTLKIQRTQQEDSAVYLCASSQTRGYVPEYEQYFGPGTRLTVT.

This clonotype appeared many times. CDR3 sequence: CASSIDLRGGYYGYTF. The CDR3 DNA reads TGTGCCAGTAGTATAGACCTCCGCGGGGGATACTATGGCTACACCTTC. The V call is TRBV19, the J call TRBJ1-2, with D perhaps matching TRBD1 (5 bases). This CDR3 spans 16 amino acids. Germline CDR1 reads LNHDA; CDR2 reads SQIVND (reference sequence). Trimming shortened V by 0 bases and J by 3 bases, and 14 bases separated the two germline ends.

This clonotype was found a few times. In nucleotides, the CDR3 is TGTGCCAGCAGCGAGAGCCAGGGGAACACTGAAGCTTTCTTT. It yields the protein CASSESQGNTEAFF. The chain recombines TRBV7-2 with TRBJ1-1; possible D gene TRBD1, 5 bases. V lost 5 bases, J lost 1 base, and 11 bases lay in between. Germline values: CDR1 SGHTA, CDR2 FQGNSA. This CDR3 comprises 14 residues.

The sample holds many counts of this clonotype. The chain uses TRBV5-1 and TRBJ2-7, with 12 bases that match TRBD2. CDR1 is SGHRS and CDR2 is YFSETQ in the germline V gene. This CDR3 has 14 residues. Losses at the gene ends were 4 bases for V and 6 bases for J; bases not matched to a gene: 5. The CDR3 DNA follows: TGCGCCAGCAGCCCTCTAGCGGGAGGGCTCGAGCAGTACTTC. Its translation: CASSPLAGGLEQYF.

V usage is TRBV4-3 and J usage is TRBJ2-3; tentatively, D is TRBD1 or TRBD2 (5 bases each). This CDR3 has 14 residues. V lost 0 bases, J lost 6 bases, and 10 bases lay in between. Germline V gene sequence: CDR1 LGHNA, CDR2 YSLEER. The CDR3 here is CASSQDGTRDTQYF. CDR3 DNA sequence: TGCGCCAGCAGCCAAGACGGGACGAGGGATACGCAGTATTTT.

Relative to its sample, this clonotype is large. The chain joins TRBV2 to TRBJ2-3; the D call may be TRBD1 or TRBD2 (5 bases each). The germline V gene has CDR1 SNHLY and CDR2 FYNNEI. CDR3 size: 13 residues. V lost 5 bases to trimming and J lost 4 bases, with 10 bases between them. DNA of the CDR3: TGTGCCAGCAGTTGGGACGGCGCAGATACGCAGTATTTT. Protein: CASSWDGADTQYF.

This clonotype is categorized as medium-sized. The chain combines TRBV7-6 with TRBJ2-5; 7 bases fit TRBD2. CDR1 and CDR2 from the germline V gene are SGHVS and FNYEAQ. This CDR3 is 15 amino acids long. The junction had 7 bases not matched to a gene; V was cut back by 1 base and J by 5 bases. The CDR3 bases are TGTGCCAGCAGCTTAGAGGTGGGAGGGGAGGAGACCCAGTACTTC. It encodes CASSLEVGGEETQYF. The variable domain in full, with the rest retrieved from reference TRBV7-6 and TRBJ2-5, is GAGVSQSPRYKVTKRGQDVALRCDPISGHVSLYWYRQALGQGPEFLTYFNYEAQQDKSGLPNDRFSAERPEGSISTLTIQRTEQRDSAMYRCASSLEVGGEETQYFGPGTRLLVL.

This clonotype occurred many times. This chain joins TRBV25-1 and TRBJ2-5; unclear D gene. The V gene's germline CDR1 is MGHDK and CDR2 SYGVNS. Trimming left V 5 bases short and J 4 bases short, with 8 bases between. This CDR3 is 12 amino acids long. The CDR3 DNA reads TGTGCCAGCAGTTTGAGCGTAGAGACCCAGTACTTC. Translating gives CASSLSVETQYF.

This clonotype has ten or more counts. As DNA, the CDR3 is TGCAGTGCAACTAGCGGGAGGACCACATACAATGAGCAGTTCTTC. This gives the protein CSATSGRTTYNEQFF. The chain has TRBV20-1 and TRBJ2-1, with 12 bases aligning to TRBD2. V lost 6 bases and J lost 4; bases outside the gene matches: 7. The CDR3 is 15 residues long. In germline, CDR1 is DFQATT, CDR2 SNEGSKA (reference sequence).

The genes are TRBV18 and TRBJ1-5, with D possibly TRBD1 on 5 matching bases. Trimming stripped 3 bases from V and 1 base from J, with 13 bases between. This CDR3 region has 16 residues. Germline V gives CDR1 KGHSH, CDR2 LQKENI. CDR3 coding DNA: TGTGCCAGCTCACCTACTCAGGGAACGAGCAATCAGCCCCAGCATTTT. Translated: CASSPTQGTSNQPQHF.

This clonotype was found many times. CDR3 DNA: TGTGCCAGCAGTTACTCGATTGGGGGGAACATTCAGTACTTC. Translated, it gives CASSYSIGGNIQYF. The J gene is TRBJ2-4, the V gene TRBV6-2 or TRBV6-3; perhaps TRBD2 as D (6 bases). Germline loops: CDR1 MNHEY, CDR2 SVGEGT. Trimming pared 0 bases from V and 7 bases from J, leaving 10 bases between. The CDR3 has 14 residues.

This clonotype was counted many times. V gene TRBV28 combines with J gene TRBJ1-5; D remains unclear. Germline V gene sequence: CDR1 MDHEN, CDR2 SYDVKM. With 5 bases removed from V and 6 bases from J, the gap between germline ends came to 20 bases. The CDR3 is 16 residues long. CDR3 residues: CASSHEGGRWFQPQHF. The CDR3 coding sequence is TGTGCCAGCAGTCATGAGGGAGGTCGGTGGTTTCAGCCCCAGCATTTT. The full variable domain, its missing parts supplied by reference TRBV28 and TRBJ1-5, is DVKVTQSSRYLVKRTGEKVFLECVQDMDHENMFWYRQDPGLGLRLIYFSYDVKMKEKGDIPEGYSVSREKKERFSLILESASTNQTSMYLCASSHEGGRWFQPQHFGDGTRLSIL.

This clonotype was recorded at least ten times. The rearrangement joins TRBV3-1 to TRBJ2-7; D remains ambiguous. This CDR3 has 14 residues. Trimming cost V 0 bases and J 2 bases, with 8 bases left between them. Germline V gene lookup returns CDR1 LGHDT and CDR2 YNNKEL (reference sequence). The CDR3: CASSQDRVTYEQYF. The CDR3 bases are TGTGCCAGCAGCCAAGATAGGGTAACCTACGAGCAGTACTTC.

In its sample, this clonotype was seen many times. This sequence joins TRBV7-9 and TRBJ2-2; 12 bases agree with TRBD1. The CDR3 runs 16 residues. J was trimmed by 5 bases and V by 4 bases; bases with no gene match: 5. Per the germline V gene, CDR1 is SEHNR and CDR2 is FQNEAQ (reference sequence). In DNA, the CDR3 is TGTGCCAGCAGCTCCGGGACAGGGGGCGCAACCGGGGAGCTGTTTTTT. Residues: CASSSGTGGATGELFF.

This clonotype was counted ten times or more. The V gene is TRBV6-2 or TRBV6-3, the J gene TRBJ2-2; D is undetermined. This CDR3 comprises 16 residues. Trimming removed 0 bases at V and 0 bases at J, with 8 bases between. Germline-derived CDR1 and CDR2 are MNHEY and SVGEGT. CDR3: CASSYSRHANTGELFF. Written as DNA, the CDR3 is TGTGCCAGCAGTTACTCAAGACATGCGAACACCGGGGAGCTGTTTTTT.

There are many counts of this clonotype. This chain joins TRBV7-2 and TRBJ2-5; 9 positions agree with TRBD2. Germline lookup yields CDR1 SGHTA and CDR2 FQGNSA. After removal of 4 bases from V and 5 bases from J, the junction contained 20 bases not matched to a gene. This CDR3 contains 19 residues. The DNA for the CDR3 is TGTGCCAGCAGCTCCCCACTCTCGACTAGCGGAGCGGGCGGTGAGACCCAGTACTTC. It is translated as CASSSPLSTSGAGGETQYF.

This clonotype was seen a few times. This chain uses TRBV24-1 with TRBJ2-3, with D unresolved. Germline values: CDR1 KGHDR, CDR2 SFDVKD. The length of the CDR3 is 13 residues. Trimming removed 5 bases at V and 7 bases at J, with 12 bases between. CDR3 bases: TGTGCCACCAGTGGAATTTATGGGAATACGCAGTATTTT. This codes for CATSGIYGNTQYF.

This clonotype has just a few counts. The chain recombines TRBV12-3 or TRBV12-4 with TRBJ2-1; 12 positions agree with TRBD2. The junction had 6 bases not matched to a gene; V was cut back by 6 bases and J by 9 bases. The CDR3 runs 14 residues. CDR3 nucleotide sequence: TGTGCCAGCAGACCTAGCGGGGGGGCCCTTGAGCAGTTCTTC. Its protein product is CASRPSGGALEQFF.

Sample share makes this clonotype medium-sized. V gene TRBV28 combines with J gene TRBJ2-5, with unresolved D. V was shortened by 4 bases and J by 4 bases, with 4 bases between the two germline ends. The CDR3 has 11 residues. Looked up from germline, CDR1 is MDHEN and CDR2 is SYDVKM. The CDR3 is CASSSRETQYF. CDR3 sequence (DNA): TGTGCCAGCAGTTCCAGAGAGACCCAGTACTTC.

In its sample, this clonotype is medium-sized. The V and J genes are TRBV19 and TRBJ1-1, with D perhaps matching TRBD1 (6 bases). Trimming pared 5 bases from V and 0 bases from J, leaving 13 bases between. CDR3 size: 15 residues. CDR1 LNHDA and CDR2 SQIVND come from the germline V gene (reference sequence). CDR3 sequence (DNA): TGTGCCAGTAGTGTGACCGGGACAATGAACACTGAAGCTTTCTTT. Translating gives CASSVTGTMNTEAFF.

Written as DNA, the CDR3 is TGTGCCAGCACTACCCTAGCGGGGGGCCGGGGTACGCAGTATTTT. Translating gives CASTTLAGGRGTQYF. The V call is TRBV6-5, the J call TRBJ2-3; 11 bases agree with TRBD2. Losses at the gene ends were 7 bases for V and 8 bases for J; bases not matched to a gene: 11. CDR1 is MNHEY and CDR2 is SVGAGI in the germline V gene. The CDR3 has 15 amino acids.